This TCR beta chain was sequenced during a study of Ad26.COV2.S vaccination and SARS-CoV-2 variants. The repertoire was sequenced with immunoSEQ multiplex PCR; TCRdb's copy has only in-frame clones and lacks some. The sample records 330,000 or so clones, roughly 90% being singletons. Specified treatment: over 15 received Ad26.COV2.S at low or high dose, single or two shots; about 5 received placebo; per-sample allocation not given. The samples were gathered on day 63 after the first injection of vaccine or placebo. CDR3 size: 12 residues. The germline gives CDR1 PRHDT, CDR2 FYEKMQ (reference sequence). Trimming removed 1 base from V and 3 bases from J, with 3 bases in between.

This rearrangement joins TRBV13 to TRBJ1-1; D gene ambiguous. The receptor comes from a person aged 18 to 65 who received the Ad26.COV2.S COVID-19 vaccine or a placebo. Specimen: peripheral blood, collected in a trial of Ad26.COV2.S vaccine versus placebo. CDR3 DNA: TGTGCCAGCAGCTTAGTTGACACTGAAGCTTTCTTT. Translated, it gives CASSLVDTEAFF.